The source of this T cell receptor beta chain is a study of blood T cell repertoires in COVID-19. Deletions cut 7 bases from V and 6 bases from J, with 16 bases between. The CDR3 covers 13 residues. Per germline, CDR1 SGHRS and CDR2 YFSETQ. TCRdb's table, derived via immunoSEQ multiplex PCR, lists solely in-frame clones and lacks some. Altogether hundreds of thousands of clones are present, around 89% being singletons, with the ten largest covering roughly 4.8%. The sequenced sample was peripheral blood. V is TRBV5-1 and J is TRBJ1-2, with a tentative D call TRBD1 (5 bases). This clonotype originated in a man aged 35 to 55 with acute or convalescent COVID-19. The CDR3 sequence: CASSPGDRNGYTF. The CDR3 DNA is TGCGCCAGCTCCCCGGGGGACCGGAATGGCTACACCTTC.